This T cell receptor (beta chain) comes out of a study of immune cell composition in non-small cell lung cancer. Profiled with immunoSEQ multiplex PCR; TCRdb holds only in-frame clones, not every one. The repertoire holds about 16,000 clones, about three quarters seen once, with approximately 10% in the top ten. Normal lung sampling was at least 3 cm from the tumour, as distant as possible. The V gene's germline CDR1 is SGHAT and CDR2 FQNNGV. V was trimmed by 6 bases and J by 6 bases, leaving 20 bases between them. The CDR3 has 15 amino acids. The same data also contributed to another study, on CD4 T cells in lung cancer. That publication notes: Before blood donation, patients had received platinum chemotherapy among other treatments. Possibly, some blood-derived responses are in vitro primed naive T cells.

The chain has TRBV11-2 and TRBJ1-1; the D gene is possibly TRBD1 (5 bases). Specimen: non-adjacent lung tissue. The sequence came from a human donor with non-small cell lung cancer. In DNA, the CDR3 is TGTGCCAGCAGTCCCACCACCCCAGGGACCCCTGAAGCTTTCTTT. Its protein product is CASSPTTPGTPEAFF.